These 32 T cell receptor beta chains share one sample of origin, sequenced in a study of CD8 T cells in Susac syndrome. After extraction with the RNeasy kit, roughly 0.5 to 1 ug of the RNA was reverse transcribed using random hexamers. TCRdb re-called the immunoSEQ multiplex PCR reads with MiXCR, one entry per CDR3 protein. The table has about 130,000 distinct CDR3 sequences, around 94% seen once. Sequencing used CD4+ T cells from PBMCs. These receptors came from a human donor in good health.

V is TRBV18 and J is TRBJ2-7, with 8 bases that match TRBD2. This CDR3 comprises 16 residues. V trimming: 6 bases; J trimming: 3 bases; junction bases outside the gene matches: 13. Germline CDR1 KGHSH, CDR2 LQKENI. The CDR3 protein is CASSTSGSGKVYEQYF. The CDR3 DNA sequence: TGTGCCAGCTCTACCAGTGGTAGCGGGAAAGTCTACGAGCAGTACTTC.

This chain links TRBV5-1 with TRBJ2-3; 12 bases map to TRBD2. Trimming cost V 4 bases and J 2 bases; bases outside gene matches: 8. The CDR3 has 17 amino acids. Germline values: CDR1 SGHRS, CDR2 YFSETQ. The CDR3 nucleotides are TGCGCCAGCAGCAAGACGACTAGCGGGAGCCCCACAGATACGCAGTATTTT. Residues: CASSKTTSGSPTDTQYF.

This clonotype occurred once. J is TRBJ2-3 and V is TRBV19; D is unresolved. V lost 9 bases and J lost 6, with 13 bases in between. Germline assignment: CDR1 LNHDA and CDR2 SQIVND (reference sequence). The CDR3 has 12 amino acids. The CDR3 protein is CARTGTSDTQYF. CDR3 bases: TGTGCCAGGACGGGTACTTCTGATACGCAGTATTTT. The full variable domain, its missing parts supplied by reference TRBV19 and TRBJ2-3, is DGGITQSPKYLFRKEGQNVTLSCEQNLNHDAMYWYRQDPGQGLRLIYYSQIVNDFQKGDIAEGYSVSREKKESFPLTVTSAQKNPTAFYLCARTGTSDTQYFGPGTRLTVL.

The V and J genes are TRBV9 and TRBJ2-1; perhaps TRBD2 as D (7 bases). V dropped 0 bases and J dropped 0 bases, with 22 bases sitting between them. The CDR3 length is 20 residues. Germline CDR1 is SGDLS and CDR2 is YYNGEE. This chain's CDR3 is CASSVATGGRGVLSYNEQFF. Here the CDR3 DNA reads TGTGCCAGCAGCGTAGCCACGGGGGGTAGGGGGGTCCTCTCCTACAATGAGCAGTTCTTC.

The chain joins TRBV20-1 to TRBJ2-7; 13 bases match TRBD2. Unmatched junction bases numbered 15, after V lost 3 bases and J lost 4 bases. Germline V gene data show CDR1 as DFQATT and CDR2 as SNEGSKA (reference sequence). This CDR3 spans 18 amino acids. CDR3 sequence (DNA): TGCAGTGCTAGCCCACCGAGGACTAGCGGGAGCGGTTTGTACGAGCAGTACTTC. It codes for CSASPPRTSGSGLYEQYF.

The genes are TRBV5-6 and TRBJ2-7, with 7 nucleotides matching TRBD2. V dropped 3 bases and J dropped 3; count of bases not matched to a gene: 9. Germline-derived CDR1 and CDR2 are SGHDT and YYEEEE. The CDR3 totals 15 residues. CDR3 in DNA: TGTGCCAGCAGCTCCGTACGTCGCGGGAGCTACGAGCAGTACTTC. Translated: CASSSVRRGSYEQYF. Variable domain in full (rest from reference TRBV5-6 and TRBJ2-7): DAGVTQSPTHLIKTRGQQVTLRCSPKSGHDTVSWYQQALGQGPQFIFQYYEEEERQRGNFPDRFSGHQFPNYSSELNVNALLLGDSALYLCASSSVRRGSYEQYFGPGTRLTVT.

CDR3 nucleotide sequence: TGTGCCAGCAGTCCGGGACTAGCGGGAGTCTCGTATACGCAGTATTTT. Translating gives CASSPGLAGVSYTQYF. The V gene is TRBV12-3 or TRBV12-4, the J gene TRBJ2-3; 14 bases fit TRBD2. After removal of 5 bases from V and 7 bases from J, the junction contained 8 bases not matched to a gene. The CDR3 extends over 16 amino acids.

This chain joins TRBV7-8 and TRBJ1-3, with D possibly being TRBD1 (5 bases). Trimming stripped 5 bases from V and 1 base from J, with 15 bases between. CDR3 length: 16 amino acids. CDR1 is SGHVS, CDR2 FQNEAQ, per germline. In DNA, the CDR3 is TGTGCCAGCAGCCCCCGGAACCGACAGTCTGGAAACACCATATATTTT. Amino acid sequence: CASSPRNRQSGNTIYF.

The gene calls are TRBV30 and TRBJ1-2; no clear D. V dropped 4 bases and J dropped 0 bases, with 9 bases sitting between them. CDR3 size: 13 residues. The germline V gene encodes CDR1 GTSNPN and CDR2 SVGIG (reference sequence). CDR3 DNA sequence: TGTGCCTGGACGAGGACCGCTAACTATGGCTACACCTTC. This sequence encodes CAWTRTANYGYTF. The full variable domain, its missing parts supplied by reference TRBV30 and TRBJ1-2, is SQTIHQWPATLVQPVGSPLSLECTVEGTSNPNLYWYRQAAGRGLQLLFYSVGIGQISSEVPQNLSASRPQDRQFILSSKKLLLSDSGFYLCAWTRTANYGYTFGSGTRLTVV.

The CDR3 region is CASSRTSETYEQYF. Here the CDR3 DNA reads TGTGCCAGCAGCCGGACTAGCGAGACCTACGAGCAGTACTTC. The chain has TRBV3-1 and TRBJ2-7; 9 positions agree with TRBD2. The germline gives CDR1 LGHDT, CDR2 YNNKEL (reference sequence). V shed 4 bases and J 2 bases; nucleotides not matched to a gene: 3. The CDR3 contains 14 residues.

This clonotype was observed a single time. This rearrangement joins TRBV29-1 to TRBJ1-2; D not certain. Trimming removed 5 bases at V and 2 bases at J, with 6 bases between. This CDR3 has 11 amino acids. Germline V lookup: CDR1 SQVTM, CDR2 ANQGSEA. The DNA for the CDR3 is TGCAGCGTTTTGATGAACTATGGCTACACCTTC. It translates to CSVLMNYGYTF.

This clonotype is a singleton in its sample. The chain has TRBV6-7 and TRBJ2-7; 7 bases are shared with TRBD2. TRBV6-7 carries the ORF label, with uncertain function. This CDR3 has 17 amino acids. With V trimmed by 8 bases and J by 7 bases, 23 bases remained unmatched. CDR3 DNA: TGTGCCAGCCGCCTCGGGCGCGGGAGATCCCCCCGGGGAGAGCAGTACTTC. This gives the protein CASRLGRGRSPRGEQYF.

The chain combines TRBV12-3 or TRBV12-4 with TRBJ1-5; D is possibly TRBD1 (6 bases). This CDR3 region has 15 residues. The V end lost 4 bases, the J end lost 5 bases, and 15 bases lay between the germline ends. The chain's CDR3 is CASSSQGRRDQPQHF. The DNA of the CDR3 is TGTGCCAGCAGTTCACAGGGTAGGCGGGATCAGCCCCAGCATTTT.

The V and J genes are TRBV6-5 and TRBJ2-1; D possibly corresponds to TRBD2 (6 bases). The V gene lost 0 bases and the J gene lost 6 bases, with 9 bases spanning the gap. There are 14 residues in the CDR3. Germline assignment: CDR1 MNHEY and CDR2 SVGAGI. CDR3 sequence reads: CASSYSAGTNEQFF. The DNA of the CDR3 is TGTGCCAGCAGTTACTCGGCGGGGACCAATGAGCAGTTCTTC.

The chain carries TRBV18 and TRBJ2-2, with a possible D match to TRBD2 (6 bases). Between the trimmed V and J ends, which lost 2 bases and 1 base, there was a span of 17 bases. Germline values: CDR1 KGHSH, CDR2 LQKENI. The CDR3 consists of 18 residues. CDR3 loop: CASSPKPPLRENTGELFF. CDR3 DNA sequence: TGTGCCAGCTCACCAAAACCTCCTTTGCGGGAGAACACCGGGGAGCTGTTTTTT.

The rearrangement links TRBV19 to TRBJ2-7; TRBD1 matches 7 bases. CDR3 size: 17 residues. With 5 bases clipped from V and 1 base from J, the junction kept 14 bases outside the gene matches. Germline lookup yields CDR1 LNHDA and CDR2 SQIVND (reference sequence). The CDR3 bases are TGTGCCAGTAGTCCCCTCCGACAGGGCCTCGGGTCCTACGAGCAGTACTTC. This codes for CASSPLRQGLGSYEQYF.

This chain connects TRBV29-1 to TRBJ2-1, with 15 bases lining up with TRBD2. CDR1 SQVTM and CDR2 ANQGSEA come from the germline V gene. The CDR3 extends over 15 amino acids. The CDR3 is CSSARTSGRVIEQFF. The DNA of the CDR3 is TGCAGTTCCGCCCGGACTAGCGGGAGGGTTATTGAGCAGTTCTTC.

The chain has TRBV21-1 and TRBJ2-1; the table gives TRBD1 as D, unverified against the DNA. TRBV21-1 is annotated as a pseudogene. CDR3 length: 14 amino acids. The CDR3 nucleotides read TGTGCCAGGGGGCGGGGTGCCCACCACAATGAGCAGTTCTTC. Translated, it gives CARGRGAHHNEQFF.

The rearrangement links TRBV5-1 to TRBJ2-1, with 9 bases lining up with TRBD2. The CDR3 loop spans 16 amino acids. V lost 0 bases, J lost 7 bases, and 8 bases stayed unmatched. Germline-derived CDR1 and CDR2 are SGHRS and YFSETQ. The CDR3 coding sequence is TGCGCCAGCAGCTTGGAGATAGCGGGAGCTAGAAATGAGCAGTTCTTC. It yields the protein CASSLEIAGARNEQFF.

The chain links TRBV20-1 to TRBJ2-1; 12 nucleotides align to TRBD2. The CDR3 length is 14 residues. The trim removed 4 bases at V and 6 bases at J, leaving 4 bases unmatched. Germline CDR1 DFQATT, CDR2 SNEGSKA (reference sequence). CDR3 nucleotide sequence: TGCAGTGCTACCACTAGCGGGAGGCTCAATGAGCAGTTCTTC. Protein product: CSATTSGRLNEQFF.

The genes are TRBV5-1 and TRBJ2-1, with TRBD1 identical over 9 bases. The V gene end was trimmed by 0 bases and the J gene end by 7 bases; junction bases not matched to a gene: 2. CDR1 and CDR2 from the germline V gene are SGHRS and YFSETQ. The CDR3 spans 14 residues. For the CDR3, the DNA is TGCGCCAGCAGCTTGGGGACAGGGGATAATGAGCAGTTCTTC. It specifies CASSLGTGDNEQFF.

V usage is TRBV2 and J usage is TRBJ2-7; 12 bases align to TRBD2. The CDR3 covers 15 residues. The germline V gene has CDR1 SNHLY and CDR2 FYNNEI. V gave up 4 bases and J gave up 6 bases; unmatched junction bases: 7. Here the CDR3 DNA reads TGTGCCAGCAGTGGACTAGCGGGGGCTTTGGGCGAGCAGTACTTC. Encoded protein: CASSGLAGALGEQYF.

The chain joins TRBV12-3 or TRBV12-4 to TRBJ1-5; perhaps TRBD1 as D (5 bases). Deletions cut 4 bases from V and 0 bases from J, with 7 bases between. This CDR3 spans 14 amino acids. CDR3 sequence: CASSWGDSNQPQHF. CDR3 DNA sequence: TGTGCCAGCAGTTGGGGCGATAGCAATCAGCCCCAGCATTTT.

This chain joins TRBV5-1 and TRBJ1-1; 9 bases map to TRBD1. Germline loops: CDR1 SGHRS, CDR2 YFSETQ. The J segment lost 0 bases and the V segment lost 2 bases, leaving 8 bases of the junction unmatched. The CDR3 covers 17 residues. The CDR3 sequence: CASSFVPGQGLNTEAFF. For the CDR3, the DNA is TGCGCCAGCAGCTTTGTCCCGGGACAGGGTTTGAACACTGAAGCTTTCTTT.

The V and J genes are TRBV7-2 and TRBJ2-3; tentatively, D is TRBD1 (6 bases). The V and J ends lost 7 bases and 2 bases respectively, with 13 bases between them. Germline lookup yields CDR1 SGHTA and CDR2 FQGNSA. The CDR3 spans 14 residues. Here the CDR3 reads CASIDRPFTDTQYF. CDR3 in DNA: TGTGCCAGCATCGACAGGCCCTTCACAGATACGCAGTATTTT.

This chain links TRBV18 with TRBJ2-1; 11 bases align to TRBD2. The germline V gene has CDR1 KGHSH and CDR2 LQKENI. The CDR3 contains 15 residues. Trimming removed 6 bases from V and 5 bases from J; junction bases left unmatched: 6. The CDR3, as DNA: TGTGCCAGCTCGTCCGTAGCGGGAGGGGACAATGAGCAGTTCTTC. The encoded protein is CASSSVAGGDNEQFF.

The CDR3 region has the DNA TGCAGCGTTGAAAGAGGACAGTCTCGATTCGCTGAAGCTTTCTTT. Protein sequence: CSVERGQSRFAEAFF. The rearrangement joins TRBV29-1 to TRBJ1-1; possibly TRBD1 for D (6 bases). The CDR3 has 15 amino acids. Trimming left V 2 bases short and J 6 bases short, with 19 bases between. Germline-derived CDR1 and CDR2 are SQVTM and ANQGSEA. The full variable domain, its missing parts supplied by reference TRBV29-1 and TRBJ1-1, is SAVISQKPSRDICQRGTSLTIQCQVDSQVTMMFWYRQQPGQSLTLIATANQGSEATYESGFVIDKFPISRPNLTFSTLTVSNMSPEDSSIYLCSVERGQSRFAEAFFGQGTRLTVV.

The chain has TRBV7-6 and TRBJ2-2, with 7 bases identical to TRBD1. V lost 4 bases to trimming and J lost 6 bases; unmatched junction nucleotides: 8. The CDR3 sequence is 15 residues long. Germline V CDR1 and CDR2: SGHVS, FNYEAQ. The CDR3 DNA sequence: TGTGCCAGCAGCTCGCCCGACAGGGTCCCCGGGGAGCTGTTTTTT. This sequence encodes CASSSPDRVPGELFF.

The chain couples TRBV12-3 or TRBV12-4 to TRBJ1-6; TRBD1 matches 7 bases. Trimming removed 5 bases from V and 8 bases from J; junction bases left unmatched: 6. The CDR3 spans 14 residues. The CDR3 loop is CASSPTGLDSPLHF. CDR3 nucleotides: TGTGCCAGCAGTCCGACAGGGCTTGATTCACCCCTCCACTTT.

The CDR3 bases are TGTGCCAGCTCACCCCCGACAGGGGCGGTAGCTTTCTTT. Amino acids: CASSPPTGAVAFF. This sequence joins TRBV18 and TRBJ1-1; 8 bases fit TRBD1. The CDR3 totals 13 residues. CDR1 and CDR2 (germline): KGHSH, LQKENI. V shed 3 bases and J 10 bases; nucleotides not matched to a gene: 7.

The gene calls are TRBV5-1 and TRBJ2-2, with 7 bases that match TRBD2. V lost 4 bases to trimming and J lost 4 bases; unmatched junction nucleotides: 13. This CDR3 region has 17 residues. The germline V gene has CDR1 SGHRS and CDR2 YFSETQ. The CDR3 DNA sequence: TGCGCCAGCAGCCAGGGACTACTAGTTGGAGGCACCGGGGAGCTGTTTTTT. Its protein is CASSQGLLVGGTGELFF.

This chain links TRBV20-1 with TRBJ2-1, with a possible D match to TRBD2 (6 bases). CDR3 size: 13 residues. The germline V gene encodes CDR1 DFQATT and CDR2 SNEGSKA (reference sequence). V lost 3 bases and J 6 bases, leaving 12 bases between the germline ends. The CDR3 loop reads CSASLRRANEQFF. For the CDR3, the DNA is TGCAGTGCTAGCCTCAGGAGGGCCAATGAGCAGTTCTTC.